The source of this T cell receptor (beta chain) is a study of CD4 and CD8 cells across lung adenocarcinoma regions. The patients had localized lung adenocarcinoma, a non-small cell subtype. This clonotype showed up just a few times. A read error may produce the germline difference seen at one junction end. Germline lookup yields CDR1 MNHGY and CDR2 SVAAGI. The CDR3 spans 14 residues. In TCRdb, the PCR reads were re-called with MiXCR into one record per CDR3 protein. This repertoire shows 24,000 or so distinct CDR3 sequences, around 50% found once; its top ten account for 20% to 25%. The sample comprised CD4+ T cells from the center of a lung tumor. The chain carries TRBV6-9 and TRBJ2-1; 7 bases are a match to TRBD2. The sequence was obtained from a male donor with lung adenocarcinoma. The CD4 and CD8 labels of this study may be unreliable. CDR3 bases: TGTGCCAGCAGTTATAGCGGGAAGGCCGGGGAGCTGTTTTTC. This encodes CASSYSGKAGELFF.